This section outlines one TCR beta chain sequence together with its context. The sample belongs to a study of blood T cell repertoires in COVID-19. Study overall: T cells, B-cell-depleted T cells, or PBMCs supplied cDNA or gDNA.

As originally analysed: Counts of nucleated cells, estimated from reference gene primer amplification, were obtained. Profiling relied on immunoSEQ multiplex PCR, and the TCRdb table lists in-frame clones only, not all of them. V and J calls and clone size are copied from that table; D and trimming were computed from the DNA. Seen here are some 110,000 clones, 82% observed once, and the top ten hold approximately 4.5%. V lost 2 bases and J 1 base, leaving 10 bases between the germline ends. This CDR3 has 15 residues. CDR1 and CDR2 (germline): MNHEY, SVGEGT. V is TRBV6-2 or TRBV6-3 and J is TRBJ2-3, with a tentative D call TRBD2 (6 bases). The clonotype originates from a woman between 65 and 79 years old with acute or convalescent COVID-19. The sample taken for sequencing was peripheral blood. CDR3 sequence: CASSYGTFRTDTQYF. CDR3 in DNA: TGTGCCAGCAGTTACGGGACTTTCCGCACAGATACGCAGTATTTT.